This T cell receptor (beta chain) was obtained from a study of spatial heterogeneity in lung cancer. By frequency in the sample, this clonotype is medium-sized. Its matching antigen is unknown. One junction end disagrees with the germline gene, perhaps due to a read error. Specified time point: sample taken at primary tumor resection. TCRdb used MiXCR to reprocess the 5' RACE reads, holding one entry per CDR3 protein. The repertoire holds 2,000 to 3,000 distinct CDR3 sequences, with less than 1.5% as singletons. Findings and caveats of the study: Mutation counts in tumors were tracked by counts of expanded intratumoral alpha and beta TCRs.

CDR3 length: 16 amino acids. Germline-derived CDR1 and CDR2 are MNHEY and SVGAGI. The TCR sequence derives from a male donor with early-stage non-small cell lung cancer. V usage is TRBV6-5 and J usage is TRBJ1-6; D uncertain. The input for sequencing was lung tumor tissue, taken at surgery. CDR3 DNA: TGTGCCAGCAGCATCCACTCCGGGCAGGATAACTCACCCCTCCACTTT. Translated: CASSIHSGQDNSPLHF.